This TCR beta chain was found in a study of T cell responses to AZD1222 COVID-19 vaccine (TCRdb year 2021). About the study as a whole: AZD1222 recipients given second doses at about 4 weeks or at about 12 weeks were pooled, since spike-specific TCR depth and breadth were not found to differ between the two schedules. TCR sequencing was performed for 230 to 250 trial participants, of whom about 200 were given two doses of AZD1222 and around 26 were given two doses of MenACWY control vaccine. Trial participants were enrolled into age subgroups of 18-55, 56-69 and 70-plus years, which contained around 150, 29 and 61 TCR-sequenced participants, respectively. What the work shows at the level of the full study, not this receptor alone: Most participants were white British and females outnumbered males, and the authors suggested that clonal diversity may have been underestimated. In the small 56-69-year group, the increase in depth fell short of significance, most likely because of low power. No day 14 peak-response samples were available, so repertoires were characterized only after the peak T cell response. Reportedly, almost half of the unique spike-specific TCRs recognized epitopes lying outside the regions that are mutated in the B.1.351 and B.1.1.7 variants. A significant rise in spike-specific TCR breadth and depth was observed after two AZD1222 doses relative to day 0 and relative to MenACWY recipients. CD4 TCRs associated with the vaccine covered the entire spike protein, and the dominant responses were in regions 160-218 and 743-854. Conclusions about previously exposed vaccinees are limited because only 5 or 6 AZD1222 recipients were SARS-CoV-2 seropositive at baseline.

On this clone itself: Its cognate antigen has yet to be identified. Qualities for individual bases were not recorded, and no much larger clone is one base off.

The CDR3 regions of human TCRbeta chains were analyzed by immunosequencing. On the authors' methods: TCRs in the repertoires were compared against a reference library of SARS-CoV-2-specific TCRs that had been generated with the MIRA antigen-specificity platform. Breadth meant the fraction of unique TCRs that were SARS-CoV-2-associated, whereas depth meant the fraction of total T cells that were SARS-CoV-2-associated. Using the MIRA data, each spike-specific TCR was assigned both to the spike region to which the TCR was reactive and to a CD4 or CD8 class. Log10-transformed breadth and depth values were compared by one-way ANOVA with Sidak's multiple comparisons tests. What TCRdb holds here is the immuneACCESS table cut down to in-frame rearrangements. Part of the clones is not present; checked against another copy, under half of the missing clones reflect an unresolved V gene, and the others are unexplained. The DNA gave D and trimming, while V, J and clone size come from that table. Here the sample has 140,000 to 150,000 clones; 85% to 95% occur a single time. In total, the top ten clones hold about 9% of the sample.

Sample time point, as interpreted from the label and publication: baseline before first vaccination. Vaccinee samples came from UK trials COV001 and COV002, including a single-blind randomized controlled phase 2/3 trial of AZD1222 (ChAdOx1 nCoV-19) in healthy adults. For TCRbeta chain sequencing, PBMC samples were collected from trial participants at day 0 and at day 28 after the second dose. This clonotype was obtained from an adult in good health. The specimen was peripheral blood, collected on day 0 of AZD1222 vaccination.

The CDR3 region has the sequence CASLAYPGVNSNQPQHF. The base sequence is TGTGCCAGTTTAGCCTACCCGGGGGTTAATAGCAATCAGCCCCAGCATTTT. The receptor chain draws on TRBV19 and TRBJ1-5, with TRBD1 perhaps the D gene, on 5 matching bases. CDR1 and CDR2, per the germline V gene (reference sequence), are LNHDA and SQIVND. The V and J ends are trimmed by 8 bases and 0 bases, leaving 20 bases between them. Taken from cysteine to phenylalanine, the CDR3 has 17 residues. Only CDR3 DNA is held: 51 bases, read in frame from base 1.